This entry lists 8 T cell receptor beta chains sequenced from one sample in a study of cytomegalovirus exposure and HLA in healthy donors. In the PCR, 60 Vbeta and 13 Jbeta primers were used. Only in-frame clones appear in the TCRdb table, and some are missing; sequencing was by immunoSEQ multiplex PCR. The sample has approximately 170,000 clones, around 76% seen once. Sequencing used PBMCs. The source is a woman aged 30 to 39 in good health and CMV-seropositive.

The chain has TRBV19 and TRBJ2-1, with TRBD2 identical over 13 bases. The V gene's germline CDR1 is LNHDA and CDR2 SQIVND (reference sequence). V shed 4 bases, J shed 5 bases, and the junction held 2 bases outside the gene matches. The length of the CDR3 is 15 residues. The DNA for the CDR3 is TGTGCCAGTAGTAGTGGGACTAGCGGGAACAATGAGCAGTTCTTC. This encodes CASSSGTSGNNEQFF.

The J gene is TRBJ2-5, the V gene TRBV2, with 7 bases aligning to TRBD2. The CDR3 loop spans 16 amino acids. V was pared by 4 bases and J by 4 bases, with 12 bases of the junction left unmatched. Germline CDR1 is SNHLY and CDR2 is FYNNEI. CDR3: CASSAVGAGAVETQYF. In DNA form, the CDR3 reads TGTGCCAGCAGTGCGGTCGGGGCGGGAGCTGTAGAGACCCAGTACTTC. The full variable domain, its missing parts supplied by reference TRBV2 and TRBJ2-5, is EPEVTQTPSHQVTQMGQEVILRCVPISNHLYFYWYRQILGQKVEFLVSFYNNEISEKSEIFDDQFSVERPDGSNFTLKIRSTKLEDSAMYFCASSAVGAGAVETQYFGPGTRLLVL.

This rearrangement joins TRBV7-2 to TRBJ2-7, with D perhaps TRBD1 (6 bases). The CDR3 covers 15 residues. Per germline, CDR1 SGHTA and CDR2 FQGNSA. The V end was cut by 5 bases, the J end by 0 bases, with 14 bases between. CDR3 protein: CASSLGTGSSYEQYF. In nucleotides, the CDR3 is TGTGCCAGCAGCCTAGGAACAGGGAGCTCCTACGAGCAGTACTTC.

V is TRBV15 and J is TRBJ2-3; the match to TRBD2 covers 7 bases. J gave up 5 bases and V 0 bases, and 11 bases lay outside the gene matches. Germline V lookup: CDR1 LNHNV, CDR2 YYDKDF (reference sequence). The CDR3 spans 17 residues. The CDR3 DNA sequence: TGTGCCACCAGCAGAGATCTTGGGGGGGGGTTTGGAGATACGCAGTATTTT. Encoded protein: CATSRDLGGGFGDTQYF.

Of note for this clone: Different DNA sequences within this sample yield the same CDR3. The chain joins TRBV27 to TRBJ2-7; maybe TRBD1 (6 bases). CDR3 length: 14 amino acids. Germline V CDR1 and CDR2: MNHEY, SMNVEV (reference sequence). Trimming cost V 1 base and J 2 bases, with 9 bases left between them. The CDR3 DNA is TGTGCCAGCAGTTTATGGAAGGGGGCCTACGAGCAGTACTTC. Protein product: CASSLWKGAYEQYF.

The chain recombines TRBV18 with TRBJ2-1; D may be TRBD2 (5 bases). Trimming stripped 2 bases from V and 3 bases from J, with 14 bases between. Germline V gene lookup returns CDR1 KGHSH and CDR2 LQKENI. This CDR3 contains 16 residues. The CDR3 DNA sequence: TGTGCCAGCTCACCATCGGTGGCGGGTCTCTACAATGAGCAGTTCTTC. It translates to CASSPSVAGLYNEQFF. Looking up the rest from reference TRBV18 and TRBJ2-1 gives the full variable domain: NAGVMQNPRHLVRRRGQEARLRCSPMKGHSHVYWYRQLPEEGLKFMVYLQKENIIDESGMPKERFSAEFPKEGPSILRIQQVVRGDSAAYFCASSPSVAGLYNEQFFGPGTRLTVL.

The chain couples TRBV4-1 to TRBJ2-3; 15 bases are a match to TRBD2. CDR1 is MGHRA, CDR2 YSYEKL, per germline. Trimming at V came to 2 bases and at J to 1 base, leaving 10 bases not matched to a gene. There are 20 residues in the CDR3. Written as DNA, the CDR3 is TGCGCCAGCAGCCAACAGGGACTAGCGGGGGGAGGTCCCCGCACAGATACGCAGTATTTT. Its protein is CASSQQGLAGGGPRTDTQYF.

The chain uses TRBV21-1 and TRBJ2-7; TRBD1 is the table's D call, not checked against the DNA. TRBV21-1 is assigned pseudogene status. CDR3 size: 16 residues. Here the CDR3 reads CASSQGLPGGSYEQYF. The CDR3 region has the DNA TGTGCCAGCAGCCAAGGGCTTCCAGGGGGTTCCTACGAGCAGTACTTC.